The present TCR beta chain was sequenced within a study of T cell clonality in common variable immunodeficiency. Broader study findings: Reportedly, TCR beta sequences from common variable immunodeficiency showed fewer deletions and N-nucleotide insertions.

No CVID subject was ill or on immunomodulatory drugs when sampled. In regard to this clone: As yet, its antigen is unknown. The read stops 3 residues short of the end of the CDR3; the missing end is completed from the germline J gene.

Control and CVID samples contributed equal amounts of genomic DNA. Profiled with immunoSEQ multiplex PCR; TCRdb holds only in-frame clones, not every one. Listed for the sample are roughly 42,000 clones, none seen a single time. Germline lookup yields CDR1 KGHSH and CDR2 LQKENI. The CDR3 contains 14 residues. Trimming cost V 3 bases and J 4 bases, with 7 bases left between them. This chain connects TRBV18 to TRBJ1-6; D call uncertain. What was sequenced was peripheral blood mononuclear cells. This receptor was taken from a human donor with common variable immunodeficiency. CDR3: CASSPGEYNSPLHF. The sequenced part of the CDR3 DNA is TGTGCCAGCTCACCCGGGGAGTATAATTCACCC. The entire variable domain, with the rest obtained from reference TRBV18 and TRBJ1-6, is as follows: NAGVMQNPRHLVRRRGQEARLRCSPMKGHSHVYWYRQLPEEGLKFMVYLQKENIIDESGMPKERFSAEFPKEGPSILRIQQVVRGDSAAYFCASSPGEYNSPLHFGNGTRLTVT.